This TCR beta chain was documented in a study of Tregs in tolerant kidney transplant recipients. Broader study findings: Tregs expanded with activated donor B cells seemed most donor-specific.

Details on this clone: The antigen is undetermined.

Generated by immunoSEQ multiplex PCR, the TCRdb table keeps only in-frame clones and is missing some. The repertoire holds around 63,000 clones, approximately 83% seen once, with approximately 2.3% in the top ten. The CDR3 is made up of 16 amino acids. The V gene lost 5 bases and the J gene lost 8 bases, with 24 bases spanning the gap. Germline V gene data show CDR1 as SGHAT and CDR2 as FQNNGV. The receptor's source is a human donor who received a combined kidney and bone marrow transplant. The sequencing used Tregs from blood, collected before the transplant. The chain is built from TRBV11-2 and TRBJ1-2; D is perhaps TRBD1 (5 bases). The CDR3 loop is CASSPYSSPGGGGYTF. The CDR3 coding sequence is TGTGCCAGCAGCCCATATTCTTCCCCCGGGGGGGGAGGCTACACCTTC.